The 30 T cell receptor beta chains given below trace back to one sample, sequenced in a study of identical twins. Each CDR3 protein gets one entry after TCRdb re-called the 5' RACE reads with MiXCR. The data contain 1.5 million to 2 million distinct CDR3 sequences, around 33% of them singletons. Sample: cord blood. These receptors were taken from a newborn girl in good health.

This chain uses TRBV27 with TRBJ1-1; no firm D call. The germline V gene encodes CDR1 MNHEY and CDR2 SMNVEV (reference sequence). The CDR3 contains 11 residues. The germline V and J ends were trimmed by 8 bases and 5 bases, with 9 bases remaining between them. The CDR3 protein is CASAPGTEAFF. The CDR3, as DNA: TGTGCCAGCGCGCCGGGGACTGAAGCTTTCTTT.

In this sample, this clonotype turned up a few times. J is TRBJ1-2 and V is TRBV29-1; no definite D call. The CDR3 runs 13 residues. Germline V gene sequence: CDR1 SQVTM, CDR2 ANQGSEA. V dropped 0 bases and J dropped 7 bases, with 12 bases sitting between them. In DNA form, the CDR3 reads TGCAGCGTTGAAGATCCACTCCCCTTTGGCTACACCTTC. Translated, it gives CSVEDPLPFGYTF.

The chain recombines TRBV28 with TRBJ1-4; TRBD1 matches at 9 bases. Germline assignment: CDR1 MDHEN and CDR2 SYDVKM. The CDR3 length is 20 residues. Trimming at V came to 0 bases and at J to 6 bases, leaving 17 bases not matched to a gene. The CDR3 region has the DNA TGTGCCAGCAGTTTATGGTCGCCTTTCGGGACAGGGAAGTCGGATGAAAAACTGTTTTTT. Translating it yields CASSLWSPFGTGKSDEKLFF.

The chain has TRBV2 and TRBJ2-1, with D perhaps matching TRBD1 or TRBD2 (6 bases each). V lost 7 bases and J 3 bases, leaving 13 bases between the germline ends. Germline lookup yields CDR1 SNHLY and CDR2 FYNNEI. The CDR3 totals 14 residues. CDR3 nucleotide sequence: TGTGCCAGCAATGAGGGGGGCCGCTACAATGAGCAGTTCTTC. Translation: CASNEGGRYNEQFF.

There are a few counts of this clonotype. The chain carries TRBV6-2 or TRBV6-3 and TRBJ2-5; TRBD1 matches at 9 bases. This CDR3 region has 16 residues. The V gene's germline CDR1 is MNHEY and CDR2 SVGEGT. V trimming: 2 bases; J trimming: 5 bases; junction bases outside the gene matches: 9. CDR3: CASSYRRDRDRETQYF. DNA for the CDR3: TGTGCCAGCAGTTACCGCCGGGACAGGGATCGCGAGACCCAGTACTTC.

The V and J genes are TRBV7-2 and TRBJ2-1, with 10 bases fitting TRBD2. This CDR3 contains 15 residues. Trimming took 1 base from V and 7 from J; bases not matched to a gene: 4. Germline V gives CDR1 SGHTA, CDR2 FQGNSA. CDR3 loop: CASSLEAGGRNEQFF. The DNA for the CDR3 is TGTGCCAGCAGCTTAGAAGCGGGGGGGCGTAATGAGCAGTTCTTC. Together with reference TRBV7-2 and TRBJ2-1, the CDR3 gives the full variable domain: GAGVSQSPSNKVTEKGKDVELRCDPISGHTALYWYRQSLGQGLEFLIYFQGNSAPDKSGLPSDRFSAERTGGSVSTLTIQRTQQEDSAVYLCASSLEAGGRNEQFFGPGTRLTVL.

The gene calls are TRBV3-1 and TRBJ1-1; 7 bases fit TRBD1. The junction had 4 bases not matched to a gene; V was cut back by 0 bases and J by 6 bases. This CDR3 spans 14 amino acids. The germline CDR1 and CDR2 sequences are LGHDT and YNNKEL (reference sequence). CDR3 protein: CASSQDNRGAEAFF. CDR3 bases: TGTGCCAGCAGCCAAGATAACAGGGGCGCTGAAGCTTTCTTT.

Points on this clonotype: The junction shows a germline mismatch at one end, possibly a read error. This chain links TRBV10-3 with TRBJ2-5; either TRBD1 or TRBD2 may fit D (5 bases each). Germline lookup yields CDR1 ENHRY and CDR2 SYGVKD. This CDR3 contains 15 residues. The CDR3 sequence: CTISAKGPQQETQYF. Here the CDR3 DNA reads TGTACCATCAGTGCTAAGGGACCGCAACAAGAGACCCAGTACTTC.

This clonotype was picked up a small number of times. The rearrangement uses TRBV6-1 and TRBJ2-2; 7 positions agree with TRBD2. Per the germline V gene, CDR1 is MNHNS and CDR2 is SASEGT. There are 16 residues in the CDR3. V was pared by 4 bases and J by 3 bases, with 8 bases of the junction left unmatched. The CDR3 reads CASSASGRRYTGELFF. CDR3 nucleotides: TGTGCCAGCAGTGCTAGCGGAAGAAGGTACACCGGGGAGCTGTTTTTT.

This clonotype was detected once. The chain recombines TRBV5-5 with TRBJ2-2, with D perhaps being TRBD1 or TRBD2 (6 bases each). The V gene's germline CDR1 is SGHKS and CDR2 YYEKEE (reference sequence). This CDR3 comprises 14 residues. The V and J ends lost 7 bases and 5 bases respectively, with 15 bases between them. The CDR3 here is CASRLWGATGELFF. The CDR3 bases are TGTGCCAGCCGCCTATGGGGGGCGACCGGGGAGCTGTTTTTT.

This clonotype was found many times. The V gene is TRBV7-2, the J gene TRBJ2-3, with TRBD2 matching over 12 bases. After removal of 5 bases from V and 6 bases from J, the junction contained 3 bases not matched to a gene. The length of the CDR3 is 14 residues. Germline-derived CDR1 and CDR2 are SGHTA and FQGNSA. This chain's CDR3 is CASSAGLAGDTQYF. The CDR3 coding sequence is TGTGCCAGCAGCGCTGGACTAGCGGGGGATACGCAGTATTTT.

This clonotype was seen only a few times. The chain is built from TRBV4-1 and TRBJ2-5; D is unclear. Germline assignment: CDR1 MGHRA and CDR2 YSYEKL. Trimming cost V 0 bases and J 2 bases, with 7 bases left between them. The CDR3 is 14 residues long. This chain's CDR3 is CASSQDADQETQYF. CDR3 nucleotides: TGCGCCAGCAGCCAAGATGCGGATCAAGAGACCCAGTACTTC.

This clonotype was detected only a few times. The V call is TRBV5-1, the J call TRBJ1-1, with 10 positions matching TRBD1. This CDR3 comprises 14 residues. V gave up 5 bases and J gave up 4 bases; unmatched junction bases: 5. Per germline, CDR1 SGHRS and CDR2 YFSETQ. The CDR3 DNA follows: TGCGCCAGCAGGGACAGGGGGGTTGGCACTGAAGCTTTCTTT. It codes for CASRDRGVGTEAFF. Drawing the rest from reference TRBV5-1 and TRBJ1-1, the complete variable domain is KAGVTQTPRYLIKTRGQQVTLSCSPISGHRSVSWYQQTPGQGLQFLFEYFSETQRNKGNFPGRFSGRQFSNSRSEMNVSTLELGDSALYLCASRDRGVGTEAFFGQGTRLTVV.

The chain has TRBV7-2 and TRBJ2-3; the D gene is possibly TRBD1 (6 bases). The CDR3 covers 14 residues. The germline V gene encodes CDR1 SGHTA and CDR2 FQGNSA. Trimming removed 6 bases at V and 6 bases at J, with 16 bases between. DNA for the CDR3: TGTGCCAGCAGACGCCCAGGGGCGGCGGATACGCAGTATTTT. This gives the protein CASRRPGAADTQYF.

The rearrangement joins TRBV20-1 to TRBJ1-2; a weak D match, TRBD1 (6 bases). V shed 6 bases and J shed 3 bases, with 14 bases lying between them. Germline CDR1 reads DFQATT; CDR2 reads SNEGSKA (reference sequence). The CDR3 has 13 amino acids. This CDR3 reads CSAEEDSYYGYTF. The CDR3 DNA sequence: TGCAGTGCCGAAGAGGACAGCTACTATGGCTACACCTTC.

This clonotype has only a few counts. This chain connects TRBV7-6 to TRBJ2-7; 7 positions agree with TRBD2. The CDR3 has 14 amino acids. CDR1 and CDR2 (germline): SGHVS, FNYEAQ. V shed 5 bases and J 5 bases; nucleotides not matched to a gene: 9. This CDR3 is CASSEGREINEQYF. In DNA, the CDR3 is TGTGCCAGCAGCGAAGGGCGGGAGATCAACGAGCAGTACTTC.

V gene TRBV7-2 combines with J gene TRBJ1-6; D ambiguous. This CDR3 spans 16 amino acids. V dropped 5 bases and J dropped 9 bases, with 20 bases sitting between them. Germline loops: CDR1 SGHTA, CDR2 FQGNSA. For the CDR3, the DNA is TGTGCCAGCAGCGAGCTTATTCCCCCAGCGGGTTCACCCCTCCACTTT. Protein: CASSELIPPAGSPLHF.

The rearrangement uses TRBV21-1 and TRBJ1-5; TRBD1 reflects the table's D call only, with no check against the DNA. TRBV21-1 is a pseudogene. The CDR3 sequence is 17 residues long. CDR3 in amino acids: CASSVLTEKGSNQPQHF. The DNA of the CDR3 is TGTGCCAGCAGCGTACTGACAGAGAAGGGTTCAAATCAGCCCCAGCATTTT.

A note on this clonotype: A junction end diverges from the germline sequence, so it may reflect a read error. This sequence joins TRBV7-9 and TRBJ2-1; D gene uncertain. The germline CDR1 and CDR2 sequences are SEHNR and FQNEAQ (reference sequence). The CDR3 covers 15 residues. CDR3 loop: CACSRLRRSYNEQFF. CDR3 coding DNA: TGTGCCTGCAGCCGCCTACGTCGCTCCTACAACGAGCAGTTCTTC.

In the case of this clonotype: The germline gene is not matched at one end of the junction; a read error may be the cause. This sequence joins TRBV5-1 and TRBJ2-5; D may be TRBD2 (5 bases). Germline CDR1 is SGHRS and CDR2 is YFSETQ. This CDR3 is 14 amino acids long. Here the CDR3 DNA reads TGCGCCAGCAACTTGATAGCGCGCCAAGAGACCCAGTACTTC. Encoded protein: CASNLIARQETQYF.

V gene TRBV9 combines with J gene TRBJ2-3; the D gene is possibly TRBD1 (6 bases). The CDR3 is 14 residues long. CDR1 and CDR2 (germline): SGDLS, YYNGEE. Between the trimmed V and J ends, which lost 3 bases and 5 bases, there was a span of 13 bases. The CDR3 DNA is TGTGCCAGCAGCGCAGGGGCCTCCGGAGATACGCAGTATTTT. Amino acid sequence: CASSAGASGDTQYF.

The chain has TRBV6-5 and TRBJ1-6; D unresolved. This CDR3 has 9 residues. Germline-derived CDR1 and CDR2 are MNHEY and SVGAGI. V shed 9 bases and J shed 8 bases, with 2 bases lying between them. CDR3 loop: CARDSPLHF. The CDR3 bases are TGTGCCAGGGATTCACCCCTCCACTTT.

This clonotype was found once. The CDR3 DNA reads TGTGCCAGCAGGCGGGGGGAGAGCTCCTACAATGAGCAGTTCTTC. It specifies CASRRGESSYNEQFF. V usage is TRBV3-1 and J usage is TRBJ2-1; 8 nucleotides align to TRBD2. The CDR3 totals 15 residues. CDR1 LGHDT and CDR2 YNNKEL come from the germline V gene (reference sequence). Losses at the gene ends were 6 bases for V and 0 bases for J; bases not matched to a gene: 4.

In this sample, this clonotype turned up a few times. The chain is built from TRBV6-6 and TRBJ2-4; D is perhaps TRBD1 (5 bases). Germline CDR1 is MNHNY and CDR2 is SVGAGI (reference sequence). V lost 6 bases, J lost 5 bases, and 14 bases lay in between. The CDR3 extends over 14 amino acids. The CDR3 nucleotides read TGTGCCAGCAGCGGAACCCCACAGGAAAACATTCAGTACTTC. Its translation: CASSGTPQENIQYF.

For the CDR3, the DNA is TGTGCCAGCAGTTTAGTTGGGACAGGGGCTAACTATGGCTACACCTTC. The encoded protein is CASSLVGTGANYGYTF. V usage is TRBV12-3 or TRBV12-4 and J usage is TRBJ1-2, with 10 positions matching TRBD1. V dropped 1 base and J dropped 0; count of bases not matched to a gene: 2. This CDR3 spans 16 amino acids.

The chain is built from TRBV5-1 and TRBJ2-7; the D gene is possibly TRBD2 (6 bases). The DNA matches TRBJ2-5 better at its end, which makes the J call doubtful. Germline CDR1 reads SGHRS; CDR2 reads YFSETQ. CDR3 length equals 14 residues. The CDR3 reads CASSWTGTQETQYF. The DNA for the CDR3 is TGCGCCAGCAGCTGGACCGGGACTCAAGAGACCCAGTACTTC.

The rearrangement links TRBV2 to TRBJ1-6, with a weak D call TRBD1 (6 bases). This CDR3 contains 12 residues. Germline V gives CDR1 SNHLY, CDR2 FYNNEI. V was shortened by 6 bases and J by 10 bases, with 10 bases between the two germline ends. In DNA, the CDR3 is TGTGCCAGCAGAAGGACAGAATCACCCCTCCACTTT. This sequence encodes CASRRTESPLHF.

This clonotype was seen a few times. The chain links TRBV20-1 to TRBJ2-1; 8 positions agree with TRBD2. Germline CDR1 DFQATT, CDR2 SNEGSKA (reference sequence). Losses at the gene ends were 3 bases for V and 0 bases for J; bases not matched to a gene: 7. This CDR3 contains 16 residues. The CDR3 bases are TGCAGTGCTAGGACCCCGGGGGGGAGCTCCTACAATGAGCAGTTCTTC. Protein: CSARTPGGSSYNEQFF.

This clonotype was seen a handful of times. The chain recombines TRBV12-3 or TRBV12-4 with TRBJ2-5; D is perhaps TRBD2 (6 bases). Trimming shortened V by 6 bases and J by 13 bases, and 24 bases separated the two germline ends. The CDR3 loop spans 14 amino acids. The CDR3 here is CASSPLVAGPPTYF. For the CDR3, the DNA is TGTGCCAGCAGCCCTCTAGTGGCGGGGCCTCCCACGTACTTC.

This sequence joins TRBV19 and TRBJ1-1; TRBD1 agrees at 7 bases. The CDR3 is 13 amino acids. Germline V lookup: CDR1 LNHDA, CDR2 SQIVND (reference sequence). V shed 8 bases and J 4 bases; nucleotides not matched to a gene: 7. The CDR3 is CASGRQGPTEAFF. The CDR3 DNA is TGTGCCAGTGGGCGACAGGGCCCCACTGAAGCTTTCTTT.